This record covers a single T cell receptor beta chain. V was shortened by 5 bases and J by 0 bases, with 13 bases between the two germline ends. Germline V gene data show CDR1 as SGHVS and CDR2 as FQNEAQ. CDR3 length equals 15 residues. Profiled with immunoSEQ multiplex PCR; TCRdb holds only in-frame clones, not every one. The sample yields 85,000 to 110,000 clones, roughly 87% seen once. The sample comes from a study of blood T cell repertoires in COVID-19. Study in general: Sites in the United States, Italy and Spain provided acute and convalescent COVID-19 samples.

Sequenced input: peripheral blood. This rearrangement joins TRBV7-8 to TRBJ1-1; tentatively, D is TRBD1 (5 bases). The source is a human donor in a cohort sampled during active COVID-19. DNA of the CDR3: TGTGCCAGCAGCGACGAGACAGTGGTGAACACTGAAGCTTTCTTT. Translating it yields CASSDETVVNTEAFF.